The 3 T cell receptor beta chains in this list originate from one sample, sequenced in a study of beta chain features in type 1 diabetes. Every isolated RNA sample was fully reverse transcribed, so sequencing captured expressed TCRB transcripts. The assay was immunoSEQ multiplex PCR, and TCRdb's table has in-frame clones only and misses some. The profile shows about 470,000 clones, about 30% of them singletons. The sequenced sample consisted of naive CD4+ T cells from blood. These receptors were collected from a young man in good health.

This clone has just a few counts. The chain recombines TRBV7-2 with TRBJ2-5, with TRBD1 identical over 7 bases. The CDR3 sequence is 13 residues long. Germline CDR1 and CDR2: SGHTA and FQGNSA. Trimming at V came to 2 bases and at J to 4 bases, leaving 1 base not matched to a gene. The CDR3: CASSLNRGETQYF. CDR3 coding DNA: TGTGCCAGCAGCTTAAACAGGGGAGAGACCCAGTACTTC.

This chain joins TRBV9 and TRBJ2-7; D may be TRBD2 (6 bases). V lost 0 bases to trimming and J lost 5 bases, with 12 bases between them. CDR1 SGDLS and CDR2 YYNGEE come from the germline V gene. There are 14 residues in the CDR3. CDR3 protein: CASSVAGEGNEQYF. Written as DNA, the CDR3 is TGTGCCAGCAGCGTAGCGGGAGAGGGCAACGAGCAGTACTTC.

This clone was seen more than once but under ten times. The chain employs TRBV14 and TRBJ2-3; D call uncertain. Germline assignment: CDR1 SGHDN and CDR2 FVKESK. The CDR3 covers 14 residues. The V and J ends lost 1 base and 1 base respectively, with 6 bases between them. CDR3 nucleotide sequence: TGTGCCAGCAGCCAAGGGCTCCGCACAGATACGCAGTATTTT. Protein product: CASSQGLRTDTQYF.